This entry features one T cell receptor (beta chain) sequence. The target of this receptor is not known. Base-call qualities are not available, and no considerably larger clone is one nucleotide away. The source of the sample is a study of T cells in Graves' hyperthyroidism and ophthalmopathy (dated by TCRdb to about 2019). With respect to the entire study: Peripheral blood samples were taken at the time of initial diagnosis, prior to any treatment. The 85 to 100 discovery patients were divided at random into training and test sets in a 7:3 ratio. To identify TCR V-J signatures that set the groups apart, the researchers used a discovery cohort of 100 patients, made up of 40 to 45 with Graves' ophthalmopathy and around 58 with stable Graves' hyperthyroidism. The paper describes TCR Vbeta CDR3 sequencing of more than 120 peripheral blood samples, made up of roughly 40 ophthalmopathy patients, approximately 76 hyperthyroidism patients and 17 progressor patients. After blood sampling, hyperthyroidism patients were treated with methimazole at a starting dose of 30 mg daily, and ophthalmopathy patients were treated with high-dose intravenous methylprednisolone. In about 6 Graves' hyperthyroidism patients, the study also compared T-cell repertoires from thyroid tissue with T-cell repertoires from blood. Prospective prediction of ophthalmopathy was tested in an independent validation cohort consisting of under 20 hyperthyroidism patients and about 17 patients who later progressed to ophthalmopathy.

Ophthalmopathy patients had moderately to severely active disease, with a Clinical Activity Score of 3 or more, a NOSPECS grade of 4 or more, and a disease duration of less than 3 months. Exclusion was applied to patients with uncontrolled infections, other autoimmune diseases, pregnancy or lactation. Diagnoses relied on clinical symptoms, serum thyroxine and TRAb, thyroid ultrasound and orbital computed tomography. Ficoll-Paque density gradient centrifugation was used to isolate PBMCs from about 9 ml of fresh peripheral blood. Total RNA was extracted using Trizol reagent, and RNA quality was assessed on an Agilent 2100 Bioanalyzer. The study at large found these results: Most expanded thyroid clonotypes (frequency above 0.001) were also detected in blood, a finding suggesting that blood repertoires may reflect thyroid immune responses. Ophthalmopathy was separated from stable hyperthyroidism by a 13 V-J signature model, with around 88% sensitivity and about 81% specificity obtained in cross-validation and 80%/75% obtained in testing. Sample size was not statistically predetermined, and blinding of investigators to group allocation was not performed. In validation, the model predicted progression to ophthalmopathy with approximately 71% sensitivity and 72% to 85% specificity, a median of approximately 6.7 months before onset.

The germline V gene gives CDR1 as MGHRA and CDR2 as YSYEKL. The CDR3 numbers 15 residues from cysteine through phenylalanine. The entry retains the CDR3 DNA only, 45 bases that are in frame from base 1. The V end loses 0 bases and the J end loses 4 bases, and a stretch of 10 bases separates them. The TCR beta CDR3 regions were amplified from RNA transcripts. A first-round RT-PCR of the TCR CDR3 used the HTBI primer set with the Qiagen OneStep RT-PCR kit. Libraries were constructed in a second round of multiplex PCR, after which size selection and purification were performed. Libraries were sequenced paired-end with 100 bp reads on an Illumina HiSeq2000. As for how the authors treated the data: SOAPnuke was used to process the raw data, throwing out any read that contained adapters or uncalled bases, had a mean Phred below 15, or lacked an exact constant-primer or identifier match. High-quality paired reads were merged using COPE v1.2.5, and each unique nucleotide sequence was defined as a clonotype. MiTCR v1.1 was used to align the clonotypes against IMGT TRBV, TRBD and TRBJ reference segments. Analysis was restricted to V-J combinations with a frequency above 0.0001, which covered roughly 99% of repertoires. The TCS score was defined as the ratio of F50 (clonal expansion) to E x V (chaos), calculated using BLOSUM62-based TCRdist between CDR3 peptides within each V-J. Welch's t-statistics and random forest reduced roughly 530 V-J features to 10 to 15, which were used in a naive Bayes classifier (R e1071). TCRdb itself trimmed the public reads at Q25 with fastp, ran MiXCR and retained productive beta chains. Identical CDR3 proteins give one entry, which carries the most common genes and DNA. The V and J calls here are based on TCRdb, not the publication. Here the sample has about half a million distinct CDR3 sequences; about 16% occur a single time. Of the sample, about 29% falls within the top ten clones.

Sequencing was performed on blood. This chain joins TRBV4-1 to TRBJ2-1; a confident D gene designation cannot be given. This TCR derives from a woman in her 30s with Graves' ophthalmopathy. CDR3 loop: CASSQELQVYNEQFF. In nucleotides, the sequence is TGCGCCAGCAGCCAAGAACTCCAGGTTTACAATGAGCAGTTCTTC.